What follows are 2 T cell receptor beta chains derived from one specimen sequenced in a study of cytomegalovirus exposure and HLA in healthy donors. PCR used 60 Vbeta primers and 13 Jbeta primers. TCRdb's copy holds only in-frame clones and misses some; the assay was immunoSEQ multiplex PCR. The table records some 97,000 clones, 79% of them present only once. Sequenced sample: PBMCs. The receptors were sampled from a female donor in good health and CMV-seropositive.

The chain links TRBV25-1 to TRBJ1-2, with 7 bases lining up with TRBD1. Germline trimming cut 1 base from V and 0 bases from J; bases unmatched to any gene: 5. Germline V gives CDR1 MGHDK, CDR2 SYGVNS. This CDR3 contains 16 residues. This CDR3 reads CASSESWGTANYGYTF. The CDR3 DNA is TGTGCCAGCAGTGAATCTTGGGGGACAGCTAACTATGGCTACACCTTC.

The chain is built from TRBV18 and TRBJ2-5; 11 nucleotides agree with TRBD2. With 4 bases clipped from V and 1 base from J, the junction kept 2 bases outside the gene matches. The germline V gene encodes CDR1 KGHSH and CDR2 LQKENI. The CDR3 consists of 15 residues. The CDR3 nucleotides are TGTGCCAGCTCACTGCTAGCGGGGGGCCAAGAGACCCAGTACTTC. Amino acid sequence: CASSLLAGGQETQYF.